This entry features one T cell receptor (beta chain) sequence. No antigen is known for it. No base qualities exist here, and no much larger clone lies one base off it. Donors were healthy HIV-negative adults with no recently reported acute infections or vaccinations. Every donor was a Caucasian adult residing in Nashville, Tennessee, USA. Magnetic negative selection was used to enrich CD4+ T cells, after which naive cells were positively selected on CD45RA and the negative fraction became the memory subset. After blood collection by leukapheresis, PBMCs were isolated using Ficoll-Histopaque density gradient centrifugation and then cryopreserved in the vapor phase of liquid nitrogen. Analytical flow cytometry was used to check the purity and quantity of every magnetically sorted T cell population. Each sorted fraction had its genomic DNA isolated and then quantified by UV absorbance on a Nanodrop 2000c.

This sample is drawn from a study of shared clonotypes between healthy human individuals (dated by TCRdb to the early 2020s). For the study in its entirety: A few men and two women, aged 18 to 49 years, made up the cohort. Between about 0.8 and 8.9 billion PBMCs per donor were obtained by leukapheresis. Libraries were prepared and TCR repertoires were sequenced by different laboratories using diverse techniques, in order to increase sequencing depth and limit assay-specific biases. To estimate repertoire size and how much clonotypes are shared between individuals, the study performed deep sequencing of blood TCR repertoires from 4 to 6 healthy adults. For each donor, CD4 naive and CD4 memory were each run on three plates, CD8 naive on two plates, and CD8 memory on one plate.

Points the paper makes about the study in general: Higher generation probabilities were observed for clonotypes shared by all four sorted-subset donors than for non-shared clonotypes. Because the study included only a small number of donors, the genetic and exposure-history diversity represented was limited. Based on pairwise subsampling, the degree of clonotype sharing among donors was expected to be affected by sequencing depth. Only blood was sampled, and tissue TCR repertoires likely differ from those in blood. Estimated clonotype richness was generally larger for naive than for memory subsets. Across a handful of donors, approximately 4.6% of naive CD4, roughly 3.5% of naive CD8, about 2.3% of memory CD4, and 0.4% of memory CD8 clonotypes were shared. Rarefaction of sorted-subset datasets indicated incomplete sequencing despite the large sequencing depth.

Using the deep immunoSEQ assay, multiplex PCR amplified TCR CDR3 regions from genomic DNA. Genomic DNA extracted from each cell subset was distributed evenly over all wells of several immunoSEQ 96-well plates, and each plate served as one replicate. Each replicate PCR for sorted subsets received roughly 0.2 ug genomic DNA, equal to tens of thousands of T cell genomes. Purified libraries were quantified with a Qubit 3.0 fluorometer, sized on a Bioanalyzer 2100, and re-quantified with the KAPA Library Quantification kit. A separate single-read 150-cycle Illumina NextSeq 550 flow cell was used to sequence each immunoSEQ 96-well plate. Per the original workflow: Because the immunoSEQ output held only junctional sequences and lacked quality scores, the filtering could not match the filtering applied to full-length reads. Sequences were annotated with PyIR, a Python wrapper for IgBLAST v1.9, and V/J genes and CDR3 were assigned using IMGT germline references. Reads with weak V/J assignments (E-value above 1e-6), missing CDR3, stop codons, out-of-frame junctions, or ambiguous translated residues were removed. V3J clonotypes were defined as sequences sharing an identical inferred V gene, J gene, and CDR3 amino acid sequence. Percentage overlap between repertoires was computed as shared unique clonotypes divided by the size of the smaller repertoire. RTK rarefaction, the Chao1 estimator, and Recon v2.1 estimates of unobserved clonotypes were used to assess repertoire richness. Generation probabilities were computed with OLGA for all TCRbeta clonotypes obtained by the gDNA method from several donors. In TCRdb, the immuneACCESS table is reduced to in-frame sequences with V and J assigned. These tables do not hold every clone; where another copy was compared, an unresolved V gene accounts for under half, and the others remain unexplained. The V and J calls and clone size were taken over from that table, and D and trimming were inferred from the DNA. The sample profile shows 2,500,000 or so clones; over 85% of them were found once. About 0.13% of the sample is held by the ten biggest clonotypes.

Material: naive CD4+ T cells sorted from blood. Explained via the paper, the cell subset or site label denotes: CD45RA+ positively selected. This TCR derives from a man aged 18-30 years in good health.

The DNA sequence reads TGTGCCTGGAGTGTGGGGGAATATGAGCAGTTCTTC. Translated, it gives CAWSVGEYEQFF. Recombination linked TRBV30 to TRBJ2-1, with the D gene possibly TRBD1 or TRBD2, each one fitting 5 bases. Trimming removed 0 bases from V and 8 bases from J, leaving 8 bases between the germline ends. The germline V gene (reference sequence) provides CDR1 GTSNPN and CDR2 SVGIG. From its cysteine to its phenylalanine, the CDR3 spans 12 amino acids. The entry retains the CDR3 DNA only, 36 bases that are in frame from base 1.